A single sample is the source of the 10 T cell receptor beta chains below, sequenced in a study of T cell responses to AZD1222 COVID-19 vaccine. Profiling relied on immunoSEQ multiplex PCR, and the TCRdb table lists in-frame clones only, not all of them. The sample has some 150,000 clones, approximately 88% seen once. Sample: peripheral blood, taken on day 0 of MenACWY control vaccination. Source of these receptors: an adult in good health.

This rearrangement joins TRBV12-3 or TRBV12-4 to TRBJ2-7, with D unresolved. The V gene lost 7 bases and the J gene lost 4 bases, with 11 bases spanning the gap. The CDR3 is made up of 12 amino acids. The DNA for the CDR3 is TGTGCCAGCACGAATGCCCAATACGAGCAGTACTTC. It codes for CASTNAQYEQYF.

The J gene is TRBJ1-2, the V gene TRBV6-5; 9 bases are a match to TRBD1. Germline CDR1 is MNHEY and CDR2 is SVGAGI. CDR3 length: 12 residues. The ends lost 6 bases at V and 8 bases at J; junction bases unmatched: 4. The CDR3 coding sequence is TGTGCCAGCAGGGGACAGGGTAAAGGCTACACCTTC. Translating gives CASRGQGKGYTF.

The chain employs TRBV7-8 and TRBJ2-2; possibly TRBD1 for D (5 bases). The CDR3 loop spans 14 amino acids. Germline-derived CDR1 and CDR2 are SGHVS and FQNEAQ. The V and J ends lost 1 base and 5 bases respectively, with 8 bases between them. In nucleotides, the CDR3 is TGTGCCAGCAGCTTAGTAGGGGCGACCGGGGAGCTGTTTTTT. It encodes CASSLVGATGELFF. The whole variable domain, remainder taken from reference TRBV7-8 and TRBJ2-2, is GAGVSQSPRYKVAKRGQDVALRCDPISGHVSLFWYQQALGQGPEFLTYFQNEAQLDKSGLPSDRFFAERPEGSVSTLKIQRTQQEDSAVYLCASSLVGATGELFFGEGSRLTVL.

This clone has only one observation. The chain employs TRBV5-6 and TRBJ1-2; D perhaps matches TRBD1 (6 bases). This CDR3 spans 14 amino acids. Looked up from germline, CDR1 is SGHDT and CDR2 is YYEEEE. V was shortened by 0 bases and J by 5 bases, with 11 bases between the two germline ends. CDR3 residues: CASSLGQVGYGYTF. In DNA, the CDR3 is TGTGCCAGCAGCTTGGGACAGGTTGGTTATGGCTACACCTTC.

This chain uses TRBV5-6 with TRBJ1-6; 9 positions match TRBD1. Germline V gives CDR1 SGHDT, CDR2 YYEEEE. The CDR3 totals 14 residues. V was pared by 3 bases and J by 7 bases, with 2 bases of the junction left unmatched. The CDR3 is CASSWDRANSPLHF. The CDR3 coding sequence is TGTGCCAGCAGCTGGGACAGGGCAAATTCACCCCTCCACTTT.

The V and J genes are TRBV27 and TRBJ1-6; 9 nucleotides line up with TRBD1. Germline CDR1 and CDR2: MNHEY and SMNVEV (reference sequence). This CDR3 is built from 19 residues. V trimming: 1 base; J trimming: 4 bases; junction bases outside the gene matches: 11. The CDR3 loop is CASSLFGQGLGMYNSPLHF. The CDR3 DNA is TGTGCCAGCAGTTTATTCGGACAGGGGCTAGGGATGTATAATTCACCCCTCCACTTT.

V and J are TRBV12-3 or TRBV12-4 and TRBJ1-2, with D perhaps matching TRBD1 (6 bases). CDR3 length: 13 amino acids. V lost 5 bases and J 4 bases, leaving 11 bases between the germline ends. CDR3 in amino acids: CASSITGFYGYTF. DNA for the CDR3: TGTGCCAGCAGTATTACAGGGTTCTATGGCTACACCTTC.

This sequence joins TRBV5-1 and TRBJ2-2; 11 positions agree with TRBD1. This CDR3 contains 16 residues. Losses at the gene ends were 0 bases for V and 7 bases for J; bases not matched to a gene: 5. Looked up from germline, CDR1 is SGHRS and CDR2 is YFSETQ. CDR3 region: CASSLELGQGVGELFF. CDR3 DNA: TGCGCCAGCAGCTTGGAATTGGGACAGGGGGTCGGGGAGCTGTTTTTT.

The chain links TRBV6-5 to TRBJ2-2; 7 nucleotides match TRBD2. This CDR3 contains 13 residues. Germline values: CDR1 MNHEY, CDR2 SVGAGI. V gave up 7 bases and J gave up 5 bases; unmatched junction bases: 4. The CDR3 sequence is CASTTGGTGELFF. The DNA for the CDR3 is TGTGCCAGCACCACCGGGGGGACCGGGGAGCTGTTTTTT.

The V call is TRBV14, the J call TRBJ1-2; tentatively, D is TRBD1 (6 bases). Germline CDR1 and CDR2: SGHDN and FVKESK. The CDR3 totals 14 residues. V was clipped by 4 bases and J by 4 bases, with 13 bases between them. The CDR3 is CASSPGTNLYGYTF. The CDR3 DNA reads TGTGCCAGCAGCCCAGGGACAAACCTCTATGGCTACACCTTC.